This T cell receptor (beta chain) stems from a study of T-cell memory formation after mild COVID-19. Across the whole study: TCR clusters mostly belonged to single donors.

Only a few counts were recorded for this clonotype. Its antigen remains unknown. Germline CDR1 MGHRA, CDR2 YSYEKL. With 5 bases clipped from V and 5 bases from J, the junction kept 11 bases outside the gene matches. This CDR3 has 15 residues. Whole-study findings and limits: The CD4+ clones that contracted clustered mainly within CM and EM, and the CD8+ clones concentrated in EMRA.

5'RACE with constant-segment primers yielded barcoded, UMI-tagged TCR alpha and TCR beta cDNA libraries. Each CDR3 protein is one row after TCRdb ran MiXCR on the 5' RACE reads. The data contain about 350,000 distinct CDR3 sequences, roughly an eighth of them singletons. The clonotype was recovered from a man between 18 and 29 years old who had mild COVID-19 (a few samples of this study predate the infection). Cell type and time point are not known. Sequences were obtained from PBMCs or a T cell subset sorted from them (not recorded which). The chain joins TRBV4-1 to TRBJ1-1; 7 nucleotides match TRBD1. CDR3 loop: CASSTTRGRGTEAFF. For the CDR3, the DNA is TGCGCCAGCAGCACGACTAGGGGGCGCGGAACTGAAGCTTTCTTT.